This record covers a single TCR beta chain. The antigen is undetermined. These data belong to a study of OX40 agonist ivuxolimab in advanced cancers. On the study more broadly: Every 2 weeks, patients received ivuxolimab intravenously, dosed at 0.01 to 10 mg/kg.

J gave up 6 bases and V 7 bases, and 7 bases lay outside the gene matches. The CDR3 covers 14 residues. Germline CDR1 reads LNHDA; CDR2 reads SQIVND (reference sequence). Profiled with immunoSEQ multiplex PCR; TCRdb holds only in-frame clones, not every one. The sample includes some 82,000 clones, roughly 90% of them seen just once. Notes on the study in general: CD8+ T cells were the subset that, on average, had more expanded clones than CD4+. Low normalized clonal expansion also occurred in some nonresponding patients.

The chain is built from TRBV19 and TRBJ1-3, with 9 bases aligning to TRBD1. This TCR derives from an adult with an advanced solid tumor such as melanoma, head and neck, liver or kidney cancer. The sample here was CD4+ or CD8+ T cells sorted from blood, taken in a trial of the OX40 agonist ivuxolimab. The CDR3 reads CASTMGQGVNTIYF. DNA for the CDR3: TGTGCCAGTACCATGGGACAGGGAGTAAACACCATATATTTT.